The rows below give T cell receptor beta chains drawn from one sample of a study of cytomegalovirus exposure and HLA in healthy donors. Assay used: immunoSEQ multiplex PCR; TCRdb lists only in-frame clones, some missing. This sample has 130,000 to 150,000 clones; around 76% occur once, and the top ten carry roughly 2.8%. The material sequenced was PBMCs. The origin of the receptors is a male donor in good health and CMV-seronegative. Each CDR3 is given with its conserved first and last residue. Fields, in order: V gene, D gene, J gene, clone size, CDR3 DNA, CDR3 protein. The D gene is left open where the match is weak. Clone size is given for some rows only: seen once, a few or many times, or a class if the clone is expanded.

v_call: TRBV5-6; d_call: TRBD1; j_call: TRBJ2-2; clone_size: -; cdr3_nt: TGTGCCAGCAGCTTGGGCCGGGACAGGGGCCCTTGGGAGCTGTTTTTT; cdr3_aa: CASSLGRDRGPWELFF
v_call: TRBV30; d_call: TRBD2; j_call: TRBJ2-7; clone_size: -; cdr3_nt: TGTGCCTGGAGTGGGACTAGCGAGCAGTACTTC; cdr3_aa: CAWSGTSEQYF
v_call: TRBV28; d_call: TRBD2; j_call: TRBJ2-3; clone_size: -; cdr3_nt: TGTGCCAGCGTAGCGGGGAGAGCCAGCACAGATACGCAGTATTTT; cdr3_aa: CASVAGRASTDTQYF
v_call: TRBV6-4; d_call: -; j_call: TRBJ1-2; clone_size: -; cdr3_nt: TGTGCCAGCAGGCCAGGAGGGGCAGCTAACTATGGCTACACCTTC; cdr3_aa: CASRPGGAANYGYTF
v_call: TRBV5-1; d_call: TRBD2; j_call: TRBJ2-3; clone_size: -; cdr3_nt: TGCGCCAGCAGCATAAGCCCCGGGGGGGTAACAGATACGCAGTATTTT; cdr3_aa: CASSISPGGVTDTQYF
v_call: TRBV7-9; d_call: TRBD2; j_call: TRBJ2-2; clone_size: -; cdr3_nt: TGTGCCAGCAGCTCCATACTAGCGGGGGCTACGAACACCGGGGAGCTGTTTTTT; cdr3_aa: CASSSILAGATNTGELFF
v_call: TRBV4-1; d_call: -; j_call: TRBJ2-7; clone_size: once; cdr3_nt: TGCGCCAGCAGCCAAGATCCACTAGCAGGCGAGCAGTACTTC; cdr3_aa: CASSQDPLAGEQYF
v_call: TRBV4-1; d_call: TRBD1; j_call: TRBJ1-5; clone_size: -; cdr3_nt: TGCGCCAGCAGCCACGTTTGGACAGGGGTGGGTCAGCCCCAGCATTTT; cdr3_aa: CASSHVWTGVGQPQHF
v_call: TRBV13; d_call: TRBD1; j_call: TRBJ2-5; clone_size: -; cdr3_nt: TGTGCCAGCAGCTCGATTCAGGGGGCGGTGGAGACCCAGTACTTC; cdr3_aa: CASSSIQGAVETQYF
v_call: TRBV14; d_call: -; j_call: TRBJ1-2; clone_size: few; cdr3_nt: TGTGCCAGCAGCCCTCTCACAAACTATGGCTACACCTTC; cdr3_aa: CASSPLTNYGYTF
v_call: TRBV19; d_call: -; j_call: TRBJ2-3; clone_size: -; cdr3_nt: TGTGCCACGTTACTAAAACCCGGGGATACGCAGTATTTT; cdr3_aa: CATLLKPGDTQYF
v_call: TRBV6-4; d_call: TRBD1; j_call: TRBJ1-1; clone_size: -; cdr3_nt: TGTGCCAGCAGAGTCCCAGGACAGGGCGGCACTGAAGCTTTCTTT; cdr3_aa: CASRVPGQGGTEAFF
v_call: TRBV10-3; d_call: TRBD2; j_call: TRBJ2-7; clone_size: once; cdr3_nt: TGTGCCATCAGTGAGTCGGGGACTAGCGGACGCTACGAGCAGTACTTC; cdr3_aa: CAISESGTSGRYEQYF
v_call: TRBV12-5; d_call: -; j_call: TRBJ2-2; clone_size: -; cdr3_nt: TGTGCTAGTGGTTTGTTCGGGGCCGGGGAGCTGTTTTTT; cdr3_aa: CASGLFGAGELFF
v_call: TRBV7-2; d_call: -; j_call: TRBJ2-7; clone_size: -; cdr3_nt: TGTGCCAGCAGCTTAGTGTTTGAGTACGAGCAGTACTTC; cdr3_aa: CASSLVFEYEQYF
v_call: TRBV4-3; d_call: TRBD1; j_call: TRBJ1-1; clone_size: few; cdr3_nt: TGCGCCAGCAGCCAATTAGGGGCAGGACAGGGGAGGCCTGAAGCTTTCTTT; cdr3_aa: CASSQLGAGQGRPEAFF
v_call: TRBV7-3; d_call: -; j_call: TRBJ2-7; clone_size: -; cdr3_nt: TGTGCCAGCAGCTCGGACAGATTCTCCTACGAGCAGTACTTC; cdr3_aa: CASSSDRFSYEQYF
v_call: TRBV7-9; d_call: -; j_call: TRBJ2-3; clone_size: -; cdr3_nt: TGTTCCAGCACCCACCCAGCGGGCATAGCAACAGATACGCAGTATTTT; cdr3_aa: CSSTHPAGIATDTQYF
v_call: TRBV7-6; d_call: TRBD1; j_call: TRBJ1-4; clone_size: -; cdr3_nt: TGTGCCAGCAGCTTAGGACAGGGGGCTGAAAAACTGTTTTTT; cdr3_aa: CASSLGQGAEKLFF
v_call: TRBV7-9; d_call: -; j_call: TRBJ2-7; clone_size: -; cdr3_nt: TGTGCCAGCAGCTTATCGGGTGGCGGGGCCTACGAGCAGTACTTC; cdr3_aa: CASSLSGGGAYEQYF
v_call: TRBV30; d_call: -; j_call: TRBJ2-5; clone_size: -; cdr3_nt: TGTGCCTGGAGTAGGGTAGGGGGAGAGACCCAGTACTTC; cdr3_aa: CAWSRVGGETQYF
v_call: TRBV10-3; d_call: TRBD2; j_call: TRBJ2-3; clone_size: -; cdr3_nt: TGTGCCATCAGAGCTCTGGGGGCGGGGGGGCCCACAGATACGCAGTATTTT; cdr3_aa: CAIRALGAGGPTDTQYF
v_call: TRBV6-4; d_call: -; j_call: TRBJ1-1; clone_size: -; cdr3_nt: TGTGCCAGCAGTGAAGCAGGAAACACTGAAGCTTTCTTT; cdr3_aa: CASSEAGNTEAFF
v_call: TRBV30; d_call: -; j_call: TRBJ2-7; clone_size: -; cdr3_nt: TGTGCCTGGGGCAGGGACTACGAGCAGTACTTC; cdr3_aa: CAWGRDYEQYF
v_call: TRBV30; d_call: -; j_call: TRBJ1-1; clone_size: few; cdr3_nt: TGTGCCTGGGTGGCCCTGAACACTGAAGCTTTCTTT; cdr3_aa: CAWVALNTEAFF
v_call: TRBV9; d_call: TRBD1; j_call: TRBJ1-2; clone_size: -; cdr3_nt: TGTGCCAGCAGCGGGCCGGGACAGGGACATTATGGCTACACCTTC; cdr3_aa: CASSGPGQGHYGYTF
v_call: TRBV7-2; d_call: -; j_call: TRBJ2-7; clone_size: -; cdr3_nt: TGTGCCAGCAGCTTCGGACAGATTTCCTACGAGCAGTACTTC; cdr3_aa: CASSFGQISYEQYF
v_call: TRBV5-1; d_call: TRBD2; j_call: TRBJ2-1; clone_size: -; cdr3_nt: TGCGCCAGCAGCTTACTAGCGGGAGCTGAGCAGTTCTTC; cdr3_aa: CASSLLAGAEQFF
v_call: TRBV27; d_call: -; j_call: TRBJ1-2; clone_size: -; cdr3_nt: TGTGCCAGCAGTATCTCAGGACAGCTTAACTATGGCTACACCTTC; cdr3_aa: CASSISGQLNYGYTF
v_call: TRBV14; d_call: TRBD2; j_call: TRBJ2-1; clone_size: -; cdr3_nt: TGTGCCAGCAGCCCGGGACTAGCGGGAGCAGATGAGCAGTTCTTC; cdr3_aa: CASSPGLAGADEQFF
v_call: TRBV29-1; d_call: TRBD1; j_call: TRBJ2-7; clone_size: -; cdr3_nt: TGCAGCGCCGCGAGTTGGACAGGGGGCTTCCACGAGCAGTACTTC; cdr3_aa: CSAASWTGGFHEQYF
v_call: TRBV18; d_call: -; j_call: TRBJ2-5; clone_size: -; cdr3_nt: TGTGCCAGCTCACCGGACTCCTCAGAGACCCAGTACTTC; cdr3_aa: CASSPDSSETQYF
v_call: TRBV7-9; d_call: TRBD1; j_call: TRBJ2-7; clone_size: -; cdr3_nt: TGTGCCAGCAGCTCACAGGGGGGCTCCTACGAGCAGTACTTC; cdr3_aa: CASSSQGGSYEQYF
v_call: TRBV13; d_call: TRBD1; j_call: TRBJ1-1; clone_size: -; cdr3_nt: TGTGCCAGCAGCTTCGGGACAGGGAACACTGAAGCTTTCTTT; cdr3_aa: CASSFGTGNTEAFF
v_call: TRBV7-6; d_call: TRBD2; j_call: TRBJ2-7; clone_size: -; cdr3_nt: TGTGCCAGCAGCTTAGTGGGGAGGGATCGCGAGCAGTACTTC; cdr3_aa: CASSLVGRDREQYF
v_call: TRBV27; d_call: -; j_call: TRBJ2-7; clone_size: -; cdr3_nt: TGTGCCAGCAGTGCCACGAGGTACGAGCAGTACTTC; cdr3_aa: CASSATRYEQYF
v_call: TRBV5-1; d_call: -; j_call: TRBJ2-6; clone_size: -; cdr3_nt: TGCGCCAGCAGCTTGGGGAATCGACAATCTGGGGCCAACGTCCTGACTTTC; cdr3_aa: CASSLGNRQSGANVLTF
v_call: TRBV7-9; d_call: TRBD1; j_call: TRBJ1-1; clone_size: -; cdr3_nt: TGTGCCAGCAGCCCCCGGGACAGGGTGGGCACTGAAGCTTTCTTT; cdr3_aa: CASSPRDRVGTEAFF
v_call: TRBV2; d_call: -; j_call: TRBJ1-1; clone_size: few; cdr3_nt: TGTGCCAGCAATAGGAACACTGAAGCTTTCTTT; cdr3_aa: CASNRNTEAFF
v_call: TRBV27; d_call: TRBD2; j_call: TRBJ2-5; clone_size: -; cdr3_nt: TGTGCCAGCAGTTTATCGATGGGCGGGGGGTTGAAGACCCAGTACTTC; cdr3_aa: CASSLSMGGGLKTQYF
v_call: TRBV29-1; d_call: TRBD1; j_call: TRBJ1-1; clone_size: once; cdr3_nt: TGCAGCGTTGTCGGACAGGGCAACACTGAAGCTTTCTTT; cdr3_aa: CSVVGQGNTEAFF
v_call: TRBV7-8; d_call: TRBD1; j_call: TRBJ1-1; clone_size: -; cdr3_nt: TGTGCCAGCAGCTCGACACCGGGACAGGGGGCGACTGAAGCTTTCTTT; cdr3_aa: CASSSTPGQGATEAFF
v_call: TRBV19; d_call: -; j_call: TRBJ1-2; clone_size: -; cdr3_nt: TGTGCCAGTAGTCTCTCTCAGGGCCCCCGGCCGTATGGCTACACCTTC; cdr3_aa: CASSLSQGPRPYGYTF
v_call: TRBV6-5; d_call: -; j_call: TRBJ1-5; clone_size: -; cdr3_nt: TGTGCCTCCGGGAGGAATAGCAATCAGCCCCAGCATTTT; cdr3_aa: CASGRNSNQPQHF
v_call: TRBV4-2; d_call: -; j_call: TRBJ2-7; clone_size: -; cdr3_nt: TGTGCCAGCAGCCAAGATCTTGGGCAGTCCTACGAGCAGTACTTC; cdr3_aa: CASSQDLGQSYEQYF
v_call: TRBV2; d_call: TRBD1; j_call: TRBJ1-3; clone_size: once; cdr3_nt: TGTGCCAGCAGACTGAAAGGGGGACAGGGCTTCTCTGGAAACACCATATATTTT; cdr3_aa: CASRLKGGQGFSGNTIYF
v_call: TRBV27; d_call: TRBD2; j_call: TRBJ2-7; clone_size: once; cdr3_nt: TGTGCCAGCAGTTTCGGCGGGAGGCCGATTCTTATCGAGCAGTACTTC; cdr3_aa: CASSFGGRPILIEQYF
v_call: TRBV6-6; d_call: -; j_call: TRBJ1-2; clone_size: -; cdr3_nt: TGTGCCAGCAGCCCACTCGGACAGAAAAACTATGGCTACACCTTC; cdr3_aa: CASSPLGQKNYGYTF
v_call: TRBV27; d_call: TRBD2; j_call: TRBJ2-5; clone_size: -; cdr3_nt: TGTGCCAGCAGTTCGGGACTAGCGGGAGGGCAAGAGACCCAGTACTTC; cdr3_aa: CASSSGLAGGQETQYF
v_call: TRBV4-3; d_call: -; j_call: TRBJ2-2; clone_size: few; cdr3_nt: TGCGCCAGCAGCCAAGCTAGTATTTACACCGGGGAGCTGTTTTTT; cdr3_aa: CASSQASIYTGELFF
v_call: TRBV9; d_call: TRBD2; j_call: TRBJ2-1; clone_size: -; cdr3_nt: TGTGCCAGCAGCATTCGGACTAGCGGGACCTACAATGAGCAGTTCTTC; cdr3_aa: CASSIRTSGTYNEQFF
v_call: TRBV6-1; d_call: TRBD2; j_call: TRBJ2-3; clone_size: -; cdr3_nt: TGTGCCAGCAGTAAAGTCCAAGCTCTAGCGGGGGACACAGATACGCAGTATTTT; cdr3_aa: CASSKVQALAGDTDTQYF